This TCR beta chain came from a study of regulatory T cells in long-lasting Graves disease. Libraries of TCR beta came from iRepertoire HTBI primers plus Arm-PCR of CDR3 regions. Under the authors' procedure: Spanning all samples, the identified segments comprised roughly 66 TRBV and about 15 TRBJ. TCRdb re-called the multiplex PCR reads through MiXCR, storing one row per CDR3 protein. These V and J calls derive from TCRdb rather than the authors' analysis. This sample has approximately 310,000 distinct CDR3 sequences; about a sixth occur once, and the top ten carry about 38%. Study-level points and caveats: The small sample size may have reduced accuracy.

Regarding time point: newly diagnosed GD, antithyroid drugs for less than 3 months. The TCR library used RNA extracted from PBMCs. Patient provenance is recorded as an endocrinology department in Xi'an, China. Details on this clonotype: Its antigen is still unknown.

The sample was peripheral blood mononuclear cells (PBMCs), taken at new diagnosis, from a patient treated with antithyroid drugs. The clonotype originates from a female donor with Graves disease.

CDR3 coding DNA: TGCAGTGCAACCGGGACTAGCCCCTACGAGCAGTACTTC. It is translated as CSATGTSPYEQYF. This chain joins TRBV20-1 and TRBJ2-7; 9 positions match TRBD2. V lost 6 bases, J lost 2 bases, and 5 bases stayed unmatched. Germline lookup yields CDR1 DFQATT and CDR2 SNEGSKA (reference sequence). The length of the CDR3 is 13 residues.